These 20 T cell receptor beta chains share one sample of origin, sequenced in a study of T cells in Graves' hyperthyroidism and ophthalmopathy. TCR beta CDR3 region amplification was performed from RNA transcripts. With the HTBI primer set, the TCR CDR3 went through a first round of RT-PCR. TCRdb recomputed calls from the multiplex PCR reads with MiXCR, one row per CDR3 protein. The profile shows 300,000 to 350,000 distinct CDR3 sequences, approximately 15% of them singletons. The sample comprised blood. These receptors were collected from a woman in her twenties or thirties with Graves' hyperthyroidism.

The table lists this clonotype with many counts. The CDR3 sequence: CSADSQGETQYF. CDR3 sequence (DNA): TGCAGTGCCGACAGCCAGGGAGAGACCCAGTACTTC. The chain recombines TRBV20-1 with TRBJ2-5, with a tentative D call TRBD1 (5 bases). The V gene's germline CDR1 is DFQATT and CDR2 SNEGSKA (reference sequence). The CDR3 is made up of 12 amino acids. The V and J ends lost 6 bases and 4 bases respectively, with 12 bases between them.

This clonotype was seen a handful of times. The gene calls are TRBV19 and TRBJ2-5; TRBD2 aligns across 7 bases. The CDR3 runs 15 residues. Trimming cost V 7 bases and J 5 bases; bases outside gene matches: 13. Germline CDR1 and CDR2: LNHDA and SQIVND (reference sequence). The CDR3 nucleotides read TGTGCCAGTAAGGATGGTGTGAGCGGGGCGGAGACCCAGTACTTC. Protein sequence: CASKDGVSGAETQYF. Combining the CDR3 with reference TRBV19 and TRBJ2-5 gives the whole variable domain DGGITQSPKYLFRKEGQNVTLSCEQNLNHDAMYWYRQDPGQGLRLIYYSQIVNDFQKGDIAEGYSVSREKKESFPLTVTSAQKNPTAFYLCASKDGVSGAETQYFGPGTRLLVL.

This clonotype came up many times. V and J are TRBV27 and TRBJ2-7; maybe TRBD1 (6 bases). This CDR3 region has 15 residues. V dropped 5 bases and J dropped 2 bases, with 16 bases sitting between them. Germline V CDR1 and CDR2: MNHEY, SMNVEV (reference sequence). In DNA, the CDR3 is TGTGCCAGCAGTCCCCTCTACGGACAGACCTACGAGCAGTACTTC. Translation gives CASSPLYGQTYEQYF.

The chain joins TRBV6-1 to TRBJ2-1; D may be TRBD1 or TRBD2 (7 bases each). Germline values: CDR1 MNHNS, CDR2 SASEGT. The ends were cut back, 8 bases at V and 0 bases at J, with 14 bases in the middle. The length of the CDR3 is 15 residues. CDR3 protein: CASGGDSLSYNEQFF. CDR3 in DNA: TGTGCCAGCGGGGGGGACAGCCTCTCCTACAATGAGCAGTTCTTC.

The rearrangement uses TRBV29-1 and TRBJ2-6; the D gene is possibly TRBD2 (6 bases). V lost 1 base, J lost 0 bases, and 31 bases lay in between. Germline lookup yields CDR1 SQVTM and CDR2 ANQGSEA. CDR3 length equals 23 residues. The CDR3 coding sequence is TGCAGCGTTGAAGGGTGGGCCCAACCCGAAAGGACTAAACCGTCCTCTGGGGCCAACGTCCTGACTTTC. Translated, it gives CSVEGWAQPERTKPSSGANVLTF. Full variable domain (rest looked up from reference TRBV29-1 and TRBJ2-6): SAVISQKPSRDICQRGTSLTIQCQVDSQVTMMFWYRQQPGQSLTLIATANQGSEATYESGFVIDKFPISRPNLTFSTLTVSNMSPEDSSIYLCSVEGWAQPERTKPSSGANVLTFGAGSRLTVL.

This clonotype was found many times. The chain uses TRBV7-2 and TRBJ2-3, with 7 bases lining up with TRBD1. Germline-derived CDR1 and CDR2 are SGHTA and FQGNSA. The CDR3 loop spans 16 amino acids. J lost 2 bases, V lost 1 base, and 6 bases had no gene match. CDR3 amino acids: CASSLDVTGITDTQYF. CDR3 bases: TGTGCCAGCAGCTTAGATGTGACAGGGATCACAGATACGCAGTATTTT.

This clonotype was detected many times. The chain has TRBV24-1 and TRBJ2-1; 8 bases are shared with TRBD2. The CDR3 has 16 residues. Trimming removed 4 bases from V and 6 bases from J; junction bases left unmatched: 10. Germline V gives CDR1 KGHDR, CDR2 SFDVKD. CDR3 sequence: CATSDPGRAASNEQFF. DNA for the CDR3: TGTGCCACCAGTGACCCCGGGAGGGCCGCGAGCAATGAGCAGTTCTTC.

This clonotype was observed at least ten times. This chain's CDR3 is CASSTGNIYGYTF. CDR3 bases: TGTGCCAGCAGCACAGGGAATATCTACGGCTACACCTTC. This sequence joins TRBV12-3 or TRBV12-4 and TRBJ1-2; weak D call: TRBD1 (6 bases). With 6 bases removed from V and 8 bases from J, the gap between germline ends came to 16 bases. This CDR3 contains 13 residues.

The J gene is TRBJ2-3, the V gene TRBV19; no firm D call. The germline V and J ends were trimmed by 5 bases and 3 bases, with 18 bases remaining between them. The CDR3 runs 16 residues. CDR1 LNHDA and CDR2 SQIVND come from the germline V gene (reference sequence). The DNA for the CDR3 is TGTGCCAGTAGTCTTCTAGGACGGAGAAATACAGATACGCAGTATTTT. As protein: CASSLLGRRNTDTQYF.

This clonotype was seen at least ten times. The V and J genes are TRBV6-5 and TRBJ2-1; TRBD1 aligns across 11 bases. The CDR3 sequence is 17 residues long. The V gene's germline CDR1 is MNHEY and CDR2 SVGAGI. J lost 10 bases, V lost 4 bases, and 15 bases had no gene match. As DNA, the CDR3 is TGTGCCAGCAGTTTACGCGGTACCCGGACAGGGGGCGCGGAGCAGTTCTTC. It is translated as CASSLRGTRTGGAEQFF.

This clonotype was counted only a few times. J is TRBJ2-6 and V is TRBV5-8; D gene ambiguous. The CDR3 has 15 residues. Germline-derived CDR1 and CDR2 are SGHTS and YDEGEE. The V end lost 0 bases, the J end lost 4 bases, and 8 bases lay between the germline ends. The CDR3: CASSLVAVGANVLTF. In DNA form, the CDR3 reads TGTGCCAGCAGCTTGGTGGCAGTCGGGGCCAACGTCCTGACTTTC.

In its sample, this clonotype was seen a few times. The chain has TRBV5-1 and TRBJ2-7; possibly TRBD2 for D (6 bases). Germline CDR1 and CDR2: SGHRS and YFSETQ. CDR3 length equals 15 residues. V lost 4 bases, J lost 0 bases, and 14 bases lay in between. CDR3 sequence: CASSPAYGGSYEQYF. DNA of the CDR3: TGCGCCAGCAGCCCAGCGTACGGGGGCTCCTACGAGCAGTACTTC.

The chain carries TRBV5-1 and TRBJ2-7, with D tentatively TRBD2 (6 bases). Trimming removed 6 bases at V and 0 bases at J, with 13 bases between. The CDR3 has 14 amino acids. CDR1 and CDR2 from the germline V gene are SGHRS and YFSETQ. CDR3 sequence reads: CASKSYGSSYEQYF. DNA of the CDR3: TGCGCCAGCAAGAGCTACGGGAGCTCCTACGAGCAGTACTTC.

The table lists this clonotype with a few counts. The chain is built from TRBV6-1 and TRBJ2-3; possibly TRBD1 for D (5 bases). Between the trimmed V and J ends, which lost 8 bases and 0 bases, there was a span of 12 bases. CDR3 length: 14 residues. CDR1 is MNHNS, CDR2 SASEGT, per germline. The CDR3 reads CASFQGRSTDTQYF. The CDR3 DNA is TGTGCCAGCTTTCAGGGCAGAAGCACAGATACGCAGTATTTT.

This clonotype was observed at least ten times. The chain recombines TRBV19 with TRBJ1-2; TRBD1 is a possible D gene (5 bases). The CDR3 is 14 amino acids. Trimming cost V 5 bases and J 7 bases, with 17 bases left between them. CDR1 LNHDA and CDR2 SQIVND come from the germline V gene (reference sequence). CDR3 sequence: CASSLLQGGRGYTF. In DNA, the CDR3 is TGTGCCAGTAGTTTGTTGCAGGGCGGTCGTGGCTACACCTTC.

This clonotype has more than one count but fewer than ten. V gene TRBV9 combines with J gene TRBJ2-2, with 7 bases fitting TRBD2. This CDR3 region has 16 residues. Germline trimming cut 2 bases from V and 2 bases from J; bases unmatched to any gene: 6. Germline CDR1 is SGDLS and CDR2 is YYNGEE. In nucleotides, the CDR3 is TGTGCCAGCAGCGTCAGCGGGAATTATAACACCGGGGAGCTGTTTTTT. Its protein product is CASSVSGNYNTGELFF.

This clonotype was recorded a few times. The chain has TRBV7-2 and TRBJ1-3; D gene unclear. CDR1 and CDR2 from the germline V gene are SGHTA and FQGNSA. Trimming shortened V by 10 bases and J by 0 bases, and 10 bases separated the two germline ends. The CDR3 length is 13 residues. As DNA, the CDR3 is TGTGCCACCGGACGGAACTCTGGAAACACCATATATTTT. Translating it yields CATGRNSGNTIYF.

The sample holds a few counts of this clonotype. The J gene is TRBJ2-3, the V gene TRBV24-1, with 9 bases lining up with TRBD2. This CDR3 has 18 amino acids. CDR1 is KGHDR and CDR2 is SFDVKD in the germline V gene. Trimming cost V 2 bases and J 0 bases; bases outside gene matches: 8. CDR3 nucleotide sequence: TGTGCCACCAGTGATTCCCCTAGCGGGATGATGAGCACAGATACGCAGTATTTT. Translated, it gives CATSDSPSGMMSTDTQYF.

This clonotype was found a few times. The J gene is TRBJ2-7, the V gene TRBV20-1; D possibly corresponds to TRBD2 (6 bases). Trimming took 7 bases from V and 2 from J, leaving 9 bases between them. CDR3 length equals 11 residues. Germline V lookup: CDR1 DFQATT, CDR2 SNEGSKA (reference sequence). The CDR3 region is CSVGRTYEQYF. In nucleotides, the CDR3 is TGCAGTGTCGGGAGAACCTACGAGCAGTACTTC.

There are many counts of this clonotype. This rearrangement joins TRBV28 to TRBJ2-1, with D perhaps being TRBD1 or TRBD2 (8 bases each). V gave up 2 bases and J gave up 6 bases, with 14 bases separating them. Germline CDR1 is MDHEN and CDR2 is SYDVKM. The CDR3 length is 15 residues. The CDR3 coding sequence is TGTGCCAGCAGTTTAAGTAGCGGGACAGGCAATGAGCAGTTCTTC. Protein sequence: CASSLSSGTGNEQFF.